This T cell receptor (beta chain) came from a study of identical twins. Addition of a universal primer site occurred through template switching, and cDNA carried unique molecular identifiers. TCRdb re-called the 5' RACE reads with MiXCR, one entry per CDR3 protein. The data hold 1.5 million to 2 million distinct CDR3 sequences, with around 29% observed a single time. Study-wide results and caveats: The conclusions drew on cross-sectional statistical analysis instead of tracking the same donors. Among monozygotic twins, out-of-frame TCR alpha sharing exceeded what models predicted.

The CDR3 contains 15 residues. Per the germline V gene, CDR1 is LNHNV and CDR2 is YYDKDF (reference sequence). V lost 2 bases to trimming and J lost 6 bases, with 14 bases between them. This clonotype turned up a few times. Its target is unknown. Sequencing used cord blood. The TCR originated in a newborn girl in good health. The gene calls are TRBV15 and TRBJ2-1; D is unclear. The CDR3 here is CATSRPRMASNEQFF. CDR3 sequence (DNA): TGTGCCACCAGCAGACCCCGAATGGCGTCCAATGAGCAGTTCTTC.